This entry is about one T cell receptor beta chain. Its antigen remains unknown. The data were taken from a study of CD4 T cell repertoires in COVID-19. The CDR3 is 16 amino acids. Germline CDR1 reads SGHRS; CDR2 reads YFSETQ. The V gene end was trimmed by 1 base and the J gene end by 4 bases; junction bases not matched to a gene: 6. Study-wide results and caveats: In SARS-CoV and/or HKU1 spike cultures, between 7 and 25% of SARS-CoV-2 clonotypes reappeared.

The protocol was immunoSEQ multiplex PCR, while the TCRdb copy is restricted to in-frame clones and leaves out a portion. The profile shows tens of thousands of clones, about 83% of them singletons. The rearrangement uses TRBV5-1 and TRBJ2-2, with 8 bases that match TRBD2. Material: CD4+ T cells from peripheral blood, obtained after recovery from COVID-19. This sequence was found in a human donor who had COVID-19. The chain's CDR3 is CASSLMGLGSTGELFF. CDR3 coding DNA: TGCGCCAGCAGCTTGATGGGACTAGGCTCCACCGGGGAGCTGTTTTTT.